Given below is one T cell receptor (beta chain) in context. Its antigen is unidentified. The controls, all healthy donors, were matched for age and sex. The TEMRA cells underwent FACS enrichment, while the CD8+ and CD4+ T cells underwent negative isolation. It was with random hexamers that about 0.45 to 1 ug RNA was reverse transcribed. Amplification of TCR beta CDR3 spanned 54 Vbeta and 13 Jbeta via immunoSEQ multiplex PCR. MiXCR, run by TCRdb on the immunoSEQ multiplex PCR reads, gives a single entry per CDR3 protein. The table lists around 140,000 distinct CDR3 sequences, approximately 93% of them singletons. The CDR3 has 15 residues. Trimming took off 5 bases at V and 8 bases at J, with 21 bases between the two ends. Germline loops: CDR1 PRHDT, CDR2 FYEKMQ (reference sequence). The source of the sample is a study of CD8 T cells in Susac syndrome. Study conclusions and caveats: The authors acknowledged that their TCR sequencing and HLA analysis involved a relatively small number of individuals.

The gene calls are TRBV13 and TRBJ1-2, with TRBD1 as a possible D gene (5 bases). This clonotype was sampled from a human donor in good health. The sample was CD4+ T cells from PBMCs. The CDR3 loop reads CASSPAGRSRDGYTF. CDR3 nucleotide sequence: TGTGCCAGCAGCCCAGCAGGACGATCCCGGGACGGCTACACCTTC. The full variable domain, with the rest looked up from reference TRBV13 and TRBJ1-2, is AAGVIQSPRHLIKEKRETATLKCYPIPRHDTVYWYQQGPGQDPQFLISFYEKMQSDKGSIPDRFSAQQFSDYHSELNMSSLELGDSALYFCASSPAGRSRDGYTFGSGTRLTVV.